These T cell receptor beta chains were read from a single sample in a study of blood T cell repertoires in COVID-19. The data were produced by immunoSEQ multiplex PCR, yet TCRdb's version contains in-frame clones alone and is incomplete. This table holds around 250,000 clones, around 90% found once. Sequenced sample: peripheral blood. The receptors were sampled from a woman aged 40 to 49 who had recovered from COVID-19. CDR3s leave out the opening cysteine and the closing phenylalanine or tryptophan.

TRBV9,TRBJ2-5,ASSARQTSGETQY
TRBV27,TRBJ2-7,ASSALTVAGGGEQY
TRBV3-1/TRBV3-2,TRBJ2-6,ASSQDSSGANVLT
TRBV6-6,TRBJ2-3,ASSSDSLADTQY
TRBV6-5,TRBJ2-7,ASSYSSPAREGEQY
TRBV6-5,TRBJ2-3,ASSSSGYTDTQY
TRBV19,TRBJ2-1,ASSQTSGPYNEQF
TRBV19,TRBJ2-2,ASSMQGMRDRLNTGELF
TRBV7-9,TRBJ2-1,ASSPPGLPYNEQF
TRBV9,TRBJ1-3,ASSVAQGAIGGNTIY
TRBV7-2,TRBJ2-5,ASSLAQAFQETQY
TRBV27,TRBJ2-7,ASSLKDGRAYEQY
TRBV6-2/TRBV6-3,TRBJ2-4,ASSLGEGTSGKVQY
TRBV6-5,TRBJ2-7,ASSWGQGAYEQY
TRBV28,TRBJ1-5,ASSLGAQGQGFWQPQH
TRBV27,TRBJ2-7,ASSSYIAGDYEQY
TRBV6-5,TRBJ2-5,ASSTGGDQETQY
TRBV10-3,TRBJ2-3,ASTGSTDTQY
TRBV18,TRBJ2-5,ASSPLLDNQETQY
TRBV11-2,TRBJ1-1,ASSYRDRRTAEAF
TRBV30,TRBJ2-1,AWSVGGSSYNEQF
TRBV2,TRBJ2-7,ASSEMVGVLSSYEQY
TRBV19,TRBJ2-1,ASSGGMGPYNEQF
TRBV19,TRBJ2-7,ASKPNEGQGTYEQY
TRBV12-5,TRBJ1-1,ASGFNPGQVNTEAF
TRBV19,TRBJ1-1,ASSMRDRLGTEAF
TRBV2,TRBJ2-5,ASSELLDSQETQY
TRBV4-2,TRBJ2-2,ASSLDPTGELF
TRBV6-5,TRBJ1-5,ASNRSNQPQH
TRBV19,TRBJ2-7,ASSIAGGSYEQY
TRBV7-2,TRBJ1-2,ASSLVAGPYGYT
TRBV6-6,TRBJ2-7,ASAQSGTGAYEQY
TRBV6-5,TRBJ2-1,ASLRAGGGYDEQF
TRBV19,TRBJ2-7,ASRQGDWPGEQY
TRBV11-3,TRBJ2-3,ASSLDGLAGVTDTQY
TRBV27,TRBJ2-7,ASSLSRGPGQASYEQY
TRBV9,TRBJ2-1,ASSARGLAGRVGDNEQF
TRBV15,TRBJ2-3,ATRLRRQATDTQY
TRBV2,TRBJ2-7,ASSGTDYEQY
TRBV27,TRBJ2-5,ASSPGYQETQY
TRBV9,TRBJ2-1,ASSVESDSYNEQF
TRBV29-1,TRBJ2-5,SALDSGETQY
TRBV24-1,TRBJ2-1,ATSVGTNSYNEQF
TRBV20-1,TRBJ2-1,SASRSSGISNEQF
TRBV28,TRBJ1-4,ASSLLHFRGRVEKLF
TRBV9,TRBJ1-3,ASSVDPGERNTIY